The 12 T cell receptor beta chains below come from one sample, sequenced in a study of blood T cell repertoires in COVID-19. The method was immunoSEQ multiplex PCR; TCRdb's version includes in-frame clones alone and lacks a portion of them. This table has 200,000 to 250,000 clones, about 85% appearing once. Sequenced input: peripheral blood. The receptors were gathered from a woman over 75 with active or convalescent COVID-19.

The V gene is TRBV6-5, the J gene TRBJ2-1, with 11 nucleotides matching TRBD2. Germline trimming cut 4 bases from V and 3 bases from J; bases unmatched to any gene: 5. Germline V gene sequence: CDR1 MNHEY, CDR2 SVGAGI. The length of the CDR3 is 16 residues. CDR3 loop: CASSFASGGNYNEQFF. CDR3 bases: TGTGCCAGCAGTTTCGCTAGCGGGGGGAACTACAATGAGCAGTTCTTC.

The V gene is TRBV19, the J gene TRBJ2-5; 8 bases line up with TRBD2. With V trimmed by 4 bases and J by 6 bases, 4 bases remained unmatched. Germline V gives CDR1 LNHDA, CDR2 SQIVND (reference sequence). The CDR3 contains 13 residues. The CDR3 reads CASSSGRWQTQYF. CDR3 DNA sequence: TGTGCCAGTAGTAGCGGGAGGTGGCAGACCCAGTACTTC.

This sequence joins TRBV5-1 and TRBJ2-2; weak D call: TRBD1 (6 bases). The V end was cut by 4 bases, the J end by 0 bases, with 13 bases between. This CDR3 comprises 16 residues. Germline loops: CDR1 SGHRS, CDR2 YFSETQ. This CDR3 is CASSQPGQTNTGELFF. The CDR3 coding sequence is TGCGCCAGCAGCCAGCCCGGACAGACGAACACCGGGGAGCTGTTTTTT.

The chain has TRBV18 and TRBJ2-1; D gene unclear. The CDR3 runs 14 residues. Trimming shortened V by 2 bases and J by 0 bases, and 5 bases separated the two germline ends. The V gene's germline CDR1 is KGHSH and CDR2 LQKENI. The CDR3 nucleotides are TGTGCCAGCTCACCAGCCAGCTCCTACAATGAGCAGTTCTTC. Translating gives CASSPASSYNEQFF.

This chain joins TRBV7-3 and TRBJ1-1, with 8 bases lining up with TRBD1. The germline CDR1 and CDR2 sequences are SGHTA and FQGTGA. Trimming removed 0 bases from V and 8 bases from J; junction bases left unmatched: 8. The CDR3 has 15 residues. The CDR3 bases are TGTGCCAGCAGCTTAACTGGACAGGGCTGGGAGGAAGCTTTCTTT. Translation: CASSLTGQGWEEAFF.

V gene TRBV5-6 combines with J gene TRBJ2-5, with TRBD1 matching over 11 bases. Germline assignment: CDR1 SGHDT and CDR2 YYEEEE. This CDR3 has 15 residues. V was pared by 5 bases and J by 5 bases, with 8 bases of the junction left unmatched. CDR3 loop: CASRVRTGGRETQYF. CDR3 DNA sequence: TGTGCCAGCAGAGTGAGGACAGGGGGCAGGGAGACCCAGTACTTC.

The rearrangement links TRBV18 to TRBJ1-5, with 7 bases lining up with TRBD1. V lost 5 bases to trimming and J lost 4 bases; unmatched junction nucleotides: 2. Germline CDR1 reads KGHSH; CDR2 reads LQKENI. The CDR3 length is 13 residues. The CDR3 region is CASSSQGNQPQHF. The CDR3 region has the DNA TGTGCCAGCTCATCACAGGGGAATCAGCCCCAGCATTTT. Full variable domain (remainder filled in from reference TRBV18 and TRBJ1-5): NAGVMQNPRHLVRRRGQEARLRCSPMKGHSHVYWYRQLPEEGLKFMVYLQKENIIDESGMPKERFSAEFPKEGPSILRIQQVVRGDSAAYFCASSSQGNQPQHFGDGTRLSIL.

The rearrangement uses TRBV7-9 and TRBJ2-7; a possible D gene is TRBD2 (5 bases). The ends were cut back, 5 bases at V and 7 bases at J, with 12 bases in the middle. Germline loops: CDR1 SEHNR, CDR2 FQNEAQ (reference sequence). This CDR3 region has 12 residues. CDR3 loop: CASSASTGEQYF. The CDR3, as DNA: TGTGCCAGCAGCGCCTCGACGGGAGAGCAGTACTTC.

The gene calls are TRBV9 and TRBJ2-2, with 8 bases that match TRBD1. J lost 5 bases, V lost 3 bases, and 9 bases had no gene match. The germline CDR1 and CDR2 sequences are SGDLS and YYNGEE. The CDR3 runs 16 residues. The CDR3 spells CASSAQSRTGTGELFF. Written as DNA, the CDR3 is TGTGCCAGCAGCGCCCAATCACGGACAGGGACCGGGGAGCTGTTTTTT.

The V call is TRBV5-1, the J call TRBJ1-1; D perhaps matches TRBD1 (5 bases). From germline, CDR1 is SGHRS and CDR2 YFSETQ. CDR3 length: 17 amino acids. The V gene lost 0 bases and the J gene lost 4 bases, with 19 bases spanning the gap. The CDR3 is CASSLVFTGGGGTEAFF. The CDR3 region has the DNA TGCGCCAGCAGCTTGGTGTTCACAGGTGGCGGGGGCACTGAAGCTTTCTTT.

The chain recombines TRBV5-1 with TRBJ2-1; TRBD2 agrees at 12 bases. The CDR3 contains 17 residues. Germline loops: CDR1 SGHRS, CDR2 YFSETQ. The J segment lost 5 bases and the V segment lost 2 bases, leaving 8 bases of the junction unmatched. CDR3 protein: CASSFLPSGGANNEQFF. CDR3 DNA sequence: TGCGCCAGCAGCTTCCTTCCTAGCGGGGGGGCCAACAATGAGCAGTTCTTC.

This clone was picked up a small number of times. V is TRBV24-1 and J is TRBJ2-2; D is perhaps TRBD2 (5 bases). This CDR3 has 14 amino acids. The V gene lost 0 bases and the J gene lost 6 bases, with 7 bases spanning the gap. Per the germline V gene, CDR1 is KGHDR and CDR2 is SFDVKD. The CDR3 loop reads CATSDLAGAGELFF. The CDR3 DNA reads as TGTGCCACCAGTGATTTGGCGGGTGCCGGGGAGCTGTTTTTT.